This is a list of T cell receptor beta chains from one sample in a study of identical twins. Via MiXCR, TCRdb re-called the 5' RACE reads, giving one row per CDR3 protein. The sample contains fewer than 900,000 distinct CDR3 sequences, approximately 18% of which appear only once. The data were also submitted as part of a second study, on T cells expressing NK-cell markers.

Material for sequencing was PBMCs. Receptors were obtained from a woman under 30 in good health. The CDR3 runs from the conserved cysteine through the conserved F or W. Each record gives: clone size, J gene, CDR3 length, V gene, D gene, CDR3 DNA, CDR3 protein. A D gene is named only where the DNA matches it firmly. Clone size, where shown, is once, few, many, or a class for clones that have expanded.

>.|TRBJ2-3|15|TRBV12-3/TRBV12-4|TRBD2
TGTGCCAGCAGTTATAGCGGGAGGGCCTCAGATACGCAGTATTTT
CASSYSGRASDTQYF
>many|TRBJ2-2|15|TRBV12-3/TRBV12-4|TRBD1
TGTGCCAGCACCCCACAGGGGCTGGGGACCGGGGAGCTGTTTTTT
CASTPQGLGTGELFF
>few|TRBJ1-2|13|TRBV7-2|.
TGTGCCAGCAGCTTCGGGGCGGCATATGGCTACACCTTC
CASSFGAAYGYTF
>few|TRBJ1-1|15|TRBV18|TRBD1
TGTGCCAGCTCACCCCGACAGGGTCTGGAAACTGAAGCTTTCTTT
CASSPRQGLETEAFF
>few|TRBJ2-2|17|TRBV6-5|.
TGTGCCAGCAGTTACCGCCTGAGACCTGAGAACACCGGGGAGCTGTTTTTT
CASSYRLRPENTGELFF
>.|TRBJ2-7|15|TRBV27|TRBD1
TGTGCCAGCAGTCTCGACGACAGGGCCCCCTACGAGCAGTACTTC
CASSLDDRAPYEQYF
>.|TRBJ2-7|14|TRBV7-9|.
TGTGCCAGCAGCCTCACTAGCTCGGCTTACGAGCAGTACTTC
CASSLTSSAYEQYF
>few|TRBJ1-5|13|TRBV20-1|.
TGCAGTGCTAGAGATTTAAGCAATCAGCCCCAGCATTTT
CSARDLSNQPQHF
>.|TRBJ2-3|15|TRBV29-1|TRBD1
TGCAGCGTTGAAGGTTATGGCCAGGGGGCAGATACGCAGTATTTT
CSVEGYGQGADTQYF
>.|TRBJ2-2|11|TRBV2|.
TGTGCCAGCAGAATTACTGGGGAGCTGTTTTTT
CASRITGELFF
>many|TRBJ1-5|15|TRBV5-1|.
TGCGCCAGCAGTCACGATGGAGGGTGGGGACAGCCCCAGCATTTT
CASSHDGGWGQPQHF
>.|TRBJ2-1|15|TRBV6-2/TRBV6-3|.
TGTGCCAGCAGCAGACGTGGAGGAACATACAATGAGCAGTTCTTC
CASSRRGGTYNEQFF
>few|TRBJ2-1|13|TRBV9|.
TGTGCCAGCAGCACCGACAGGTACAATGAGCAGTTCTTC
CASSTDRYNEQFF
>.|TRBJ1-3|15|TRBV20-1|TRBD1
TGCAGTGTGCCGGGACAGTCAATCTCTGGAAACACCATATATTTT
CSVPGQSISGNTIYF
>.|TRBJ1-6|13|TRBV6-1|.
TGTGCCAGCACCAGCAGGTTTAATTCACCCCTCCACTTT
CASTSRFNSPLHF
>.|TRBJ2-5|13|TRBV12-3/TRBV12-4|.
TGTGCCAGCAGTTTAAATGCCGGGGAGACCCAGTACTTC
CASSLNAGETQYF
>.|TRBJ2-1|17|TRBV5-5|TRBD1
TGTGCCAGCAGCTTGAGGTTGACAGGGGGCACCTACAATGAGCAGTTCTTC
CASSLRLTGGTYNEQFF
>few|TRBJ2-3|18|TRBV12-3/TRBV12-4|.
TGTGCCAGCAGTTTAGTTTTACGACTAACCTCTAGCACAGATACGCAGTATTTT
CASSLVLRLTSSTDTQYF
>.|TRBJ2-1|15|TRBV7-9|.
TGTGCCATCCCCAAGGGCCTAAGCTCCTACAATGAGCAGTTCTTC
CAIPKGLSSYNEQFF
>few|TRBJ1-5|14|TRBV5-1|TRBD1
TGCGCCAGCAGCGTGACAGGGGGCAGTCAGCCCCAGCATTTT
CASSVTGGSQPQHF
>few|TRBJ2-1|15|TRBV2|.
TGTGCCAGCAGCTCGACCATGGTGAGGTACAATGAGCAGTTCTTC
CASSSTMVRYNEQFF
>.|TRBJ2-7|14|TRBV12-3/TRBV12-4|TRBD1
TGTGCCAGCAGTTCGAGGACAGGGGTAGGGGAGCAGTACTTC
CASSSRTGVGEQYF
>.|TRBJ2-1|15|TRBV20-1|TRBD2
TGCAGTGCGGGTCCCGGGGGGGCGCAGTACAATGAGCAGTTCTTC
CSAGPGGAQYNEQFF
>.|TRBJ2-1|16|TRBV7-9|.
TGTGCCAGCAGCTTAGTCAGGCAGTCCTCCTACAATGAGCAGTTCTTC
CASSLVRQSSYNEQFF
>.|TRBJ2-3|16|TRBV6-1|TRBD2
TGTGCCAGCAGGAGGACGCGGGAGGGGGGCACAGATACGCAGTATTTT
CASRRTREGGTDTQYF
>.|TRBJ2-3|13|TRBV10-3|.
TGTGCCATCAGGAGTCAGTCTCCAGATACGCAGTATTTT
CAIRSQSPDTQYF
>few|TRBJ2-1|17|TRBV18|TRBD2
TGTGCCAGCTCACCACGAAAAGGGACTAGCGGGAAATATGAGCAGTTCTTC
CASSPRKGTSGKYEQFF
>few|TRBJ1-3|15|TRBV7-9|TRBD1
TGTGCCAGCGGGGACAGGATCAGCTCTGGAAACACCATATATTTT
CASGDRISSGNTIYF
>few|TRBJ2-2|15|TRBV6-5|.
TGTGCCAGCAGTTACGAGGGGGCGAACACCGGGGAGCTGTTTTTT
CASSYEGANTGELFF
>.|TRBJ1-1|14|TRBV3-1|.
TGTGCCAGCAGCCAGGACGCCGGGACGGGGGGAGCTTTCTTT
CASSQDAGTGGAFF
>.|TRBJ2-5|12|TRBV29-1|.
TGCAGCGTTGAACCTGTGGGGGAGACCCAGTACTTC
CSVEPVGETQYF
>.|TRBJ1-1|16|TRBV12-3/TRBV12-4|.
TGTGCCACCAAAAACTCCGGGGCCGGCCAGAGGACTGAAGCTTTCTTT
CATKNSGAGQRTEAFF
>.|TRBJ2-7|14|TRBV10-2|TRBD2
TGCGCCAGCATTACACTAGCGGGGTCCTACGAGCAGTACTTC
CASITLAGSYEQYF
>.|TRBJ2-3|19|TRBV11-2|TRBD1
TGTGCCAGCAGCCCTTGGCTCCACAGGGGGGTCACTAGCACAGATACGCAGTATTTT
CASSPWLHRGVTSTDTQYF
>few|TRBJ2-5|16|TRBV27|.
TGTGCCAGCAGTTTTCACCCTCTCCGAAGTGAAGAGACCCAGTACTTC
CASSFHPLRSEETQYF
>.|TRBJ2-1|14|TRBV7-9|.
TGTGCCAGCAGCTACAGGACTCCAGGGAATGAGCAGTTCTTC
CASSYRTPGNEQFF
>.|TRBJ2-2|14|TRBV9|.
TGTGCCAGCAGCCTCGAGGGGTGGACCGGGGAGCTGTTTTTT
CASSLEGWTGELFF
>.|TRBJ2-3|14|TRBV5-1|.
TGCGCCAGCGAGAAGGGCAGTGGCACAGATACGCAGTATTTT
CASEKGSGTDTQYF
>.|TRBJ1-2|12|TRBV7-8|.
TGTGCCAGCAGCTTTCGGTGGAGCGGCTACACCTTC
CASSFRWSGYTF
>few|TRBJ2-2|16|TRBV6-1|.
TGTGCCAGCCGGCGACAGAGAGTTAGGAACACCGGGGAGCTGTTTTTT
CASRRQRVRNTGELFF
>.|TRBJ1-2|13|TRBV20-1|.
TGCAGTGCTACGACCCCCCGCTCCTATGGCTACACCTTC
CSATTPRSYGYTF
>.|TRBJ2-1|14|TRBV5-1|.
TGCGCCAGCAGCTTGAGCCTCCAATACAATGAGCAGTTCTTC
CASSLSLQYNEQFF
>.|TRBJ2-7|17|TRBV5-1|TRBD2
TGCGCCAGCAGCTTGGCCGGACTAGCGGGAAGGTCCTACGAGCAGTACTTC
CASSLAGLAGRSYEQYF
>few|TRBJ2-2|15|TRBV6-1|TRBD1
TGTGCCAGCAGCCTAAGGACAGGGGGAACCGGGGAGCTGTTTTTT
CASSLRTGGTGELFF
>few|TRBJ1-6|14|TRBV7-2|.
TGTGCCAGCAGCTTCGAGGGGTATAATTCACCCCTCCACTTT
CASSFEGYNSPLHF
>.|TRBJ1-2|14|TRBV20-1|.
TGCAGTGCTAGAGAGCCACAGCTCAGCTATGGCTACACCTTC
CSAREPQLSYGYTF
>.|TRBJ1-5|17|TRBV5-5|TRBD1
TGTGCCAGCAGCTTCAGTTATTGGACAGGGGGCAATCAGCCCCAGCATTTT
CASSFSYWTGGNQPQHF
>few|TRBJ2-2|14|TRBV3-1|.
TGTGCCAGCAGCCAAGGGACCAGTCCCGGGGAGCTGTTTTTT
CASSQGTSPGELFF
>.|TRBJ2-1|19|TRBV29-1|TRBD2
TGCAGCGTTGAAGATGGGACAGGGGGCAGGACTAGCGGGAGGGCGGCGAGGTTCTTC
CSVEDGTGGRTSGRAARFF
>.|TRBJ2-7|12|TRBV20-1|.
TGCAGTGCTACCGACAGCTCCTACGAGCAGTACTTC
CSATDSSYEQYF
>few|TRBJ2-1|15|TRBV12-3/TRBV12-4|.
TGTGCCAGCAGCTTGGGGGGACAGTCTTACAATGAGCAGTTCTTC
CASSLGGQSYNEQFF
>few|TRBJ2-2|11|TRBV6-2/TRBV6-3|.
TGTGCCAGCGGGGACACCGGGGAGCTGTTTTTT
CASGDTGELFF
>.|TRBJ1-2|15|TRBV12-3/TRBV12-4|.
TGTGCCAGCAAGGGGGGGGTTGGGCGCGGCTATGGCTACACCTTC
CASKGGVGRGYGYTF
>.|TRBJ2-2|16|TRBV28|.
TGTGCCAGCAGTACGCCCGGGGGGCCGGGCACCGGGGAGCTGTTTTTT
CASSTPGGPGTGELFF
>few|TRBJ2-5|16|TRBV2|TRBD2
TGTGCCAGCAGTGATCCCCGGACTAGCGGGGGGGAGACCCAGTACTTC
CASSDPRTSGGETQYF
>few|TRBJ2-2|15|TRBV10-2|.
TGCGCCAGCAGTGAGAGGGTTTTCGGGACCGGGGAGCTGTTTTTT
CASSERVFGTGELFF
>.|TRBJ2-1|15|TRBV9|.
TGTGCCAGCAGCGAGGACGGGTTGAACTACAATGAGCAGTTCTTC
CASSEDGLNYNEQFF
>few|TRBJ1-2|14|TRBV6-1|.
TGTGCCAGCATGGTCCACGGATCAAACTATGGCTACACCTTC
CASMVHGSNYGYTF
>.|TRBJ1-4|17|TRBV6-5|.
TGTGCCAGCAGTTACTCCCCGACGGACAGACTTAATGAAAAACTGTTTTTT
CASSYSPTDRLNEKLFF
>few|TRBJ1-5|16|TRBV15|.
TGTGCCACCAGCAGAAAAATCCGGGACAGCAATCAGCCCCAGCATTTT
CATSRKIRDSNQPQHF